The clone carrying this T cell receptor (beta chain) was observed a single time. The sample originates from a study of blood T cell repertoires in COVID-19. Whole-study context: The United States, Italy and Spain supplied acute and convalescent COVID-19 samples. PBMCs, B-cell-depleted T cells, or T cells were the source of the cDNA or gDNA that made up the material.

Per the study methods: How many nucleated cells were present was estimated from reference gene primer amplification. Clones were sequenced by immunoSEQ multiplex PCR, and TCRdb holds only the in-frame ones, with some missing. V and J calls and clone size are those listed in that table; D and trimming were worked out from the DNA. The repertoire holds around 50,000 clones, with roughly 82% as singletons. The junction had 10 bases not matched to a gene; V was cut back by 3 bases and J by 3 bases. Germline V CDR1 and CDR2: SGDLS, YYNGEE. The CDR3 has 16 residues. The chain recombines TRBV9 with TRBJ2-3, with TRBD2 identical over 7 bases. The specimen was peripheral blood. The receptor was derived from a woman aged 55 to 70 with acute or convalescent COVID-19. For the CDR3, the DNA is TGTGCCAGCAGCGCCGGGAGTGGGCGGGGGACAGATACGCAGTATTTT. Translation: CASSAGSGRGTDTQYF.